Listed below are T cell receptor beta chains from one sample, sequenced in a study of blood T cell repertoires in COVID-19. The protocol was immunoSEQ multiplex PCR, while the TCRdb copy is restricted to in-frame clones and leaves out a portion. The repertoire holds approximately 180,000 clones, 65% to 90% seen once, with over 12% in the top ten. The sample taken for sequencing was PBMCs or T cells enriched from blood (not recorded which). These receptors all stem from a man aged 50-59 years who had recovered from COVID-19. Both conserved end residues are part of each CDR3. The D gene is left open where the match is weak.

TRBJ2-7 15 TRBV19 TRBD2 CASSTLGAGSYEQYF
TRBJ2-1 19 TRBV27 TRBD1 CASTKIIRTGTGLGNEQFF
TRBJ1-3 16 TRBV7-9 - CASSFRRGFSGNTIYF
TRBJ2-7 14 TRBV16 TRBD1 CASSQSRGGNEQYF
TRBJ1-2 15 TRBV11-2 TRBD1 CASSLVQGEEYGYTF
TRBJ1-4 14 TRBV5-1 TRBD1 CASSRGQVNEKLFF
TRBJ1-1 16 TRBV5-1 TRBD1 CASSLVPGTGITEAFF
TRBJ1-1 14 TRBV5-1 TRBD1 CASSSGQGYTEAFF
TRBJ1-3 15 TRBV11-1 - CASSFGSERGNTIYF
TRBJ2-7 14 TRBV25-1 - CASSDHRQTYEQYF
TRBJ2-1 17 TRBV5-1 TRBD2 CASSLATSGDLYNEQFF
TRBJ1-5 14 TRBV11-2 - CASSLSMEGQPQHF
TRBJ1-6 15 TRBV30 - CAWVRGASGNSPLHF
TRBJ2-3 16 TRBV2 TRBD2 CASSLEASGDTDTQYF
TRBJ2-7 16 TRBV30 - CAWSQRGTPIYYEQYF
TRBJ1-2 15 TRBV2 - CASSEEGSWTVGYTF
TRBJ1-2 16 TRBV27 TRBD1 CASSGTGGISNYGYTF
TRBJ1-1 13 TRBV10-3 TRBD1 CAHGQGRDTEAFF
TRBJ1-4 12 TRBV2 - CASEGSNEKLFF
TRBJ2-3 16 TRBV7-2 TRBD1 CASSLGGQGLTDTQYF
TRBJ2-3 15 TRBV18 - CASSPGAGSTDTQYF
TRBJ2-3 14 TRBV5-1 TRBD2 CASSPSGGPNTQYF
TRBJ1-2 15 TRBV7-9 TRBD1 CASSLVSGGADGYTF
TRBJ1-3 12 TRBV7-9 - CASSSLRDTIYF
TRBJ1-2 16 TRBV19 TRBD1 CASSGDRDRFNYGYTF
TRBJ2-1 15 TRBV9 TRBD1 CASSVAQGAYNEQFF
TRBJ2-7 13 TRBV28 TRBD1 CASQGAVLYEQYF
TRBJ2-1 15 TRBV3-1/TRBV3-2 TRBD1 CASRGRDRANNEQFF
TRBJ2-5 13 TRBV7-3 - CASSPGLQETQYF
TRBJ1-5 13 TRBV18 - CASSPRGNQPQHF
TRBJ2-1 15 TRBV24-1 - CATSDSTKGGREQFF
TRBJ1-3 18 TRBV4-1 TRBD1 CASSQGGQGARSGNTIYF
TRBJ2-3 15 TRBV15 TRBD2 CATSYGGAGTDTQYF
TRBJ2-7 15 TRBV11-2 TRBD1 CASSSGTGGWYEQYF
TRBJ2-2 14 TRBV7-3 - CASSYRQYTGELFF
TRBJ2-1 17 TRBV3-1/TRBV3-2 TRBD2 CASSRMASGGSNNEQFF
TRBJ2-2 15 TRBV2 TRBD2 CASKPGLAITGELFF
TRBJ2-3 15 TRBV5-3 TRBD2 CARSWTSGCTDTQYF
TRBJ2-3 12 TRBV24-1 - CATSDTGDTQYF
TRBJ1-1 14 TRBV7-2 TRBD1 CASTQGTANTEAFF
TRBJ2-5 16 TRBV5-8 TRBD2 CASSLGLAGVQETQYF
TRBJ1-2 18 TRBV10-3 TRBD1 CAISGSTGQGRYNYGYTF
TRBJ2-1 14 TRBV14 - CASSQEWEWDEQFF
TRBJ2-2 17 TRBV5-1 - CASSFAVGATGTGELFF
TRBJ2-3 15 TRBV5-5 - CASSLVGNSMDTQYF
TRBJ2-3 16 TRBV9 TRBD2 CASSPRGGGVTDTQYF
TRBJ2-1 17 TRBV3-1/TRBV3-2 TRBD1 CASSSRDSYSSYNEQFF
TRBJ2-3 15 TRBV11-3 TRBD2 CASSPLGLAGDTQYF
TRBJ2-5 11 TRBV5-8 - CASSPVETQYF
TRBJ1-3 15 TRBV18 - CASSPPARAGNTIYF
TRBJ2-2 14 TRBV6-5 - CASTEGANTGELFF
TRBJ2-1 14 TRBV7-7 - CASSLAAGNNEQFF
TRBJ2-3 15 TRBV5-1 - CASSHKGVSTDTQYF
TRBJ2-6 18 TRBV9 - CASSPSGTLKAGANVLTF
TRBJ1-1 15 TRBV5-6 - CASSTSRVGITEAFF